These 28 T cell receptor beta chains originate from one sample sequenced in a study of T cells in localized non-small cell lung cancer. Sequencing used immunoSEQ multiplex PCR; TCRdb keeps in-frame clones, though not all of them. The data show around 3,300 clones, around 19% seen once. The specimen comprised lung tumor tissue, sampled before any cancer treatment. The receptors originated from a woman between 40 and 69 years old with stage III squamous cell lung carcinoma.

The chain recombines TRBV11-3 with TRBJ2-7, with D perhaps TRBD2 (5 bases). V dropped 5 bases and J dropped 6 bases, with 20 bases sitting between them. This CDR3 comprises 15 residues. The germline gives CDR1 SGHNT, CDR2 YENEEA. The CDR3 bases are TGTGCCAGCAGCGACACGGCGACGGGGAGCGGCGAGCAGTACTTC. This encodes CASSDTATGSGEQYF.

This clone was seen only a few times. The CDR3 reads CASVPGSYNEQFF. DNA of the CDR3: TGTGCCAGCGTCCCGGGATCGTACAATGAGCAGTTCTTC. The chain links TRBV28 to TRBJ2-1; maybe TRBD2 (5 bases). Trimming pared 8 bases from V and 4 bases from J, leaving 12 bases between. The length of the CDR3 is 13 residues. Looked up from germline, CDR1 is MDHEN and CDR2 is SYDVKM.

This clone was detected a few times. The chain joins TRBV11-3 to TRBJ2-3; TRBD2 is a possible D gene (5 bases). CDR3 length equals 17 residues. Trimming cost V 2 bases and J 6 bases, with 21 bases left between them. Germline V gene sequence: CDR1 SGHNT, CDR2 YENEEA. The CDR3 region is CASSLLLGSELLDTQYF. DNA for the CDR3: TGTGCCAGCAGCTTACTATTGGGGAGCGAATTACTTGATACGCAGTATTTT. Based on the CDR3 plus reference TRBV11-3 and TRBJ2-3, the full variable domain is EAGVVQSPRYKIIEKKQPVAFWCNPISGHNTLYWYLQNLGQGPELLIRYENEEAVDDSQLPKDRFSAERLKGVDSTLKIQPAELGDSAVYLCASSLLLGSELLDTQYFGPGTRLTVL.

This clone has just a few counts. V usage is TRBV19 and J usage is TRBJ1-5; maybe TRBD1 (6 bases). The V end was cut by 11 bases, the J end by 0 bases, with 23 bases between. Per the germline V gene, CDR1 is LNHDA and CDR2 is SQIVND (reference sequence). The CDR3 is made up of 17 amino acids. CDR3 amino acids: CASHDRPHLLSNQPQHF. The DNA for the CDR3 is TGTGCCTCCCACGACAGGCCCCATCTCCTTAGCAATCAGCCCCAGCATTTT.

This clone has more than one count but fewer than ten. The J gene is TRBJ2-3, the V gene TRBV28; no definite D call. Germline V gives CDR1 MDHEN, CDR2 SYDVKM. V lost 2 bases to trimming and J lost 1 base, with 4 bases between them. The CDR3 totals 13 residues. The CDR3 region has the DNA TGTGCCAGCAGTTTACAGGGCACAGATACGCAGTATTTT. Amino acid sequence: CASSLQGTDTQYF.

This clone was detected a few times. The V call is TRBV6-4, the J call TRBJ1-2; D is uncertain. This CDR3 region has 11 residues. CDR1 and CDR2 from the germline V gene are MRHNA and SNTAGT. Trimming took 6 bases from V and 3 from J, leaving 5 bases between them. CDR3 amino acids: CASRPDYGYTF. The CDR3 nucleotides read TGTGCCAGCAGGCCGGACTATGGCTACACCTTC.

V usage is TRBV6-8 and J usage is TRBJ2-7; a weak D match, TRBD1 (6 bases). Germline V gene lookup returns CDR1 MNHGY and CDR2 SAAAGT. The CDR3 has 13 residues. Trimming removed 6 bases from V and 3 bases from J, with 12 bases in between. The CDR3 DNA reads TGTGCCAGCAGGACAGGAGGTTACTACGAGCAGTACTTC. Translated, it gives CASRTGGYYEQYF.

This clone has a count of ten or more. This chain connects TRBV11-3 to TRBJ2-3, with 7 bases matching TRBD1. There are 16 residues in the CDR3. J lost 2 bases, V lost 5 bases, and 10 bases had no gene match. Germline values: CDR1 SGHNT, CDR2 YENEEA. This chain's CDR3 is CASSSDRDGSTDTQYF. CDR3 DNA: TGTGCCAGCAGCAGCGACAGGGATGGATCCACAGATACGCAGTATTTT.

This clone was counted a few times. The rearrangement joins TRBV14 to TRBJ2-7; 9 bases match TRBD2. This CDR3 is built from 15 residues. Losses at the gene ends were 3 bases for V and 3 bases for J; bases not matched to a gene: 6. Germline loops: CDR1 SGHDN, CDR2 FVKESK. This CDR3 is CASSQGSSGNYEQYF. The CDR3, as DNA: TGTGCCAGCAGCCAGGGTTCTAGCGGGAACTACGAGCAGTACTTC.

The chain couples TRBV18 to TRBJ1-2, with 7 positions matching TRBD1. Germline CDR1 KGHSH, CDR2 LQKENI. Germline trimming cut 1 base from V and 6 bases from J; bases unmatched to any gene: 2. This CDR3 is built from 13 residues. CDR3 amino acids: CASSPQGADGYTF. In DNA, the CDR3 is TGTGCCAGCTCACCACAGGGGGCAGATGGCTACACCTTC.

The CDR3 DNA sequence: TGTGCCACCAGCAGGACAGGGGATTACTCTGGGGCCAACGTCCTGACTTTC. Protein: CATSRTGDYSGANVLTF. The J gene is TRBJ2-6, the V gene TRBV15, with 8 bases that match TRBD1. V dropped 3 bases and J dropped 0; count of bases not matched to a gene: 4. The CDR3 covers 17 residues. Germline lookup yields CDR1 LNHNV and CDR2 YYDKDF (reference sequence). The full variable domain, its missing parts supplied by reference TRBV15 and TRBJ2-6, is DAMVIQNPRYQVTQFGKPVTLSCSQTLNHNVMYWYQQKSSQAPKLLFHYYDKDFNNEADTPDNFQSRRPNTSFCFLDIRSPGLGDTAMYLCATSRTGDYSGANVLTFGAGSRLTVL.

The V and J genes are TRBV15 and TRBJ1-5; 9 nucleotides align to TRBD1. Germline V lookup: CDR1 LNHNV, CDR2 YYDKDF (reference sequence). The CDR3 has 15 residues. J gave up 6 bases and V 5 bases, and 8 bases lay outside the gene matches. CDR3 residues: CATSYATGGGQPQHF. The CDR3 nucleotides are TGTGCCACCAGCTACGCTACAGGGGGCGGTCAGCCCCAGCATTTT. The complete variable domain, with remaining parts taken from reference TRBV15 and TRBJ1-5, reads DAMVIQNPRYQVTQFGKPVTLSCSQTLNHNVMYWYQQKSSQAPKLLFHYYDKDFNNEADTPDNFQSRRPNTSFCFLDIRSPGLGDTAMYLCATSYATGGGQPQHFGDGTRLSIL.

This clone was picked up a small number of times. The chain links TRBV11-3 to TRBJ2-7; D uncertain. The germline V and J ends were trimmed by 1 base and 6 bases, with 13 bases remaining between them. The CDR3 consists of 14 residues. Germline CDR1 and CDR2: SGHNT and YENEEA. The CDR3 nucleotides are TGTGCCAGCAGCTTAGTCCCTACCCCGGCCGAGCAGTACTTC. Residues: CASSLVPTPAEQYF.

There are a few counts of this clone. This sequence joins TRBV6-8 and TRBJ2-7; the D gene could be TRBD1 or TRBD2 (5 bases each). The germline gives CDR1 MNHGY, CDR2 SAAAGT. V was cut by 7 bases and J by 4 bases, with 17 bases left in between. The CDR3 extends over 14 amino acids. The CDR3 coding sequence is TGTGCCAGCAACCCCGGGGACGGAATTTACGAGCAGTACTTC. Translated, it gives CASNPGDGIYEQYF.

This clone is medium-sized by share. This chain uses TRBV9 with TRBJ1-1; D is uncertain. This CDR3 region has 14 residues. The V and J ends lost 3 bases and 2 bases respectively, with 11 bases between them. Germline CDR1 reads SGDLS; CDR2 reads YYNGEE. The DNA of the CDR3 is TGTGCCAGCAGCGCGCTACGGGAAAACACTGAAGCTTTCTTT. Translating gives CASSALRENTEAFF.

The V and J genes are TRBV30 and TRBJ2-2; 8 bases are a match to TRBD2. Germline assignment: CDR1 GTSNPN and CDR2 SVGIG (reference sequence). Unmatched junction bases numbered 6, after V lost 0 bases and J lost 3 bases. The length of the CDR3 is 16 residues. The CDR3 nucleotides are TGTGCCTGGAGTGTACAAGGGACTAGATACACCGGGGAGCTGTTTTTT. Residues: CAWSVQGTRYTGELFF.

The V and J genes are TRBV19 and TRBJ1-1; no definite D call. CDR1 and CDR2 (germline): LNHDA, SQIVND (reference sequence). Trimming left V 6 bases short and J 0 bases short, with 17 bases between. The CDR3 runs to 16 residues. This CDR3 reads CASSRNRAGLNTEAFF. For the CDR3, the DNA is TGTGCCAGTAGCAGAAACCGAGCCGGCCTGAACACTGAAGCTTTCTTT.

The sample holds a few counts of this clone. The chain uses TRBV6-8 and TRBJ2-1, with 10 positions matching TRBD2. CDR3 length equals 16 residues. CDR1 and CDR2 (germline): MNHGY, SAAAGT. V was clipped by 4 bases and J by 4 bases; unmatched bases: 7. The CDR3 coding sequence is TGTGCCAGCAGTTCCGAAATAGCGGGAGGATACAATGAGCAGTTCTTC. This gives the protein CASSSEIAGGYNEQFF.

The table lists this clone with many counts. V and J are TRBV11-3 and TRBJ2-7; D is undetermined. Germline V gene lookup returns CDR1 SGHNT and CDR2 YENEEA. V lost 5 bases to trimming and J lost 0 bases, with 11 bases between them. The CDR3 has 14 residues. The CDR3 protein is CASSPWASSYEQYF. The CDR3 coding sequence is TGTGCCAGCAGCCCCTGGGCATCCTCCTACGAGCAGTACTTC. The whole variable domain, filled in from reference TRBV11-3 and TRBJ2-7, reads EAGVVQSPRYKIIEKKQPVAFWCNPISGHNTLYWYLQNLGQGPELLIRYENEEAVDDSQLPKDRFSAERLKGVDSTLKIQPAELGDSAVYLCASSPWASSYEQYFGPGTRLTVT.

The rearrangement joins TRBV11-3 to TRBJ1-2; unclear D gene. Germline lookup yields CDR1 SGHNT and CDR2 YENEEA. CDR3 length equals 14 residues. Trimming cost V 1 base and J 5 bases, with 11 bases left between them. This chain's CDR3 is CASSLVPEKYGYTF. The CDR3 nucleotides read TGTGCCAGCAGCTTAGTTCCAGAAAAGTATGGCTACACCTTC.

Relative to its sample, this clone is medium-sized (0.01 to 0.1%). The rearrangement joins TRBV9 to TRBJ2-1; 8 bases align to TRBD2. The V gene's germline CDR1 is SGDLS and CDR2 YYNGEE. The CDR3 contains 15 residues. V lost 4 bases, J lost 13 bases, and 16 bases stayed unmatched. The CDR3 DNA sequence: TGTGCCAGCAGCCCCCTGGGGGATAGCGGGAACGACCAGTTCTTC. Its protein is CASSPLGDSGNDQFF.

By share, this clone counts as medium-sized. The CDR3 nucleotides are TGTGCCAGCAGCGTAGGGGTAGGAGACACAGATACGCAGTATTTT. Translated: CASSVGVGDTDTQYF. The rearrangement joins TRBV9 to TRBJ2-3; D unresolved. In germline, CDR1 is SGDLS, CDR2 YYNGEE. Trimming pared 0 bases from V and 2 bases from J, leaving 10 bases between. There are 15 residues in the CDR3.

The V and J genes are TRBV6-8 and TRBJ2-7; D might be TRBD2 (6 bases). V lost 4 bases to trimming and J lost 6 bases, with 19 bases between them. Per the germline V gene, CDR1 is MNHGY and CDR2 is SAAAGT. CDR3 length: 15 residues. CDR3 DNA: TGTGCCAGCAGTTTTAGCGGAGAAGGGTCTAGCGAGCAGTACTTC. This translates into CASSFSGEGSSEQYF.

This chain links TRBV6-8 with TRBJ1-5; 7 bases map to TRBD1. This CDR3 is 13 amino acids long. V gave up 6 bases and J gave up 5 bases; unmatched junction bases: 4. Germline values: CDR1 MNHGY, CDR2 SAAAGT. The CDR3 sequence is CASSWDSHQPQHF. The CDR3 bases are TGTGCCAGCAGCTGGGACAGCCATCAGCCCCAGCATTTT.

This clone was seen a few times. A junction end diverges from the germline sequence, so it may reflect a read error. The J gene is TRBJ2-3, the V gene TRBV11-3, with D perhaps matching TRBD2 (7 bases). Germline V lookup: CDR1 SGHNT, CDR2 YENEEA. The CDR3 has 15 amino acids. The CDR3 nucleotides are TGTGCTAGCAGCCCTACTAGGGGGGGTCGTGATACGCAGTATTTT. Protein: CASSPTRGGRDTQYF.

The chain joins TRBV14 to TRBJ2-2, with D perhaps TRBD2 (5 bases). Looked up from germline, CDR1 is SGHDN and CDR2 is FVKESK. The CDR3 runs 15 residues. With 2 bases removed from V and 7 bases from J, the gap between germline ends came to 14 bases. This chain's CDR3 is CASSQIGSGIGELFF. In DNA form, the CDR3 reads TGTGCCAGCAGCCAAATTGGTTCGGGGATCGGGGAGCTGTTTTTT.

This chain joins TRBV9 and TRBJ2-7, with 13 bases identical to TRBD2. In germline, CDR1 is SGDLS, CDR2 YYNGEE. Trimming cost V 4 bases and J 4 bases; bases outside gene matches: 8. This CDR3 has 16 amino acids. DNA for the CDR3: TGTGCCAGCAGCCCCGGGACTAGCGGGAATCTGTACGAGCAGTACTTC. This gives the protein CASSPGTSGNLYEQYF.

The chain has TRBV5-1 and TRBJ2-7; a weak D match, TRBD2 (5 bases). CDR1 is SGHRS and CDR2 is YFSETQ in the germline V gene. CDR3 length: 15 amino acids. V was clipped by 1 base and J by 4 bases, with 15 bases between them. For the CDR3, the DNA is TGCGCCAGCAGCTTGATCGGGATGACGGAATACGAGCAGTACTTC. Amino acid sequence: CASSLIGMTEYEQYF.